The TCR beta chain under discussion was sequenced for a study of T-cell reconstitution after alpha-beta-depleted transplantation in children. Study-wide findings and caveats: The main origin of T-cell counts and diversity one year after transplant was newly produced T cells.

Many counts were recorded for this clonotype. Its antigen is as yet unknown. The TCRbeta library incorporated unique molecular identifiers. MiXCR, applied by TCRdb to the PCR reads, yields one record per CDR3 protein. This table holds approximately 300,000 distinct CDR3 sequences, 10% found once. V was clipped by 0 bases and J by 6 bases; unmatched bases: 7. Germline assignment: CDR1 LGHNA and CDR2 YSLEER. CDR3 size: 18 residues. This material consisted of PBMCs, taken before TCRalphabeta/CD19-depleted stem cell transplant. The sequence was collected from a boy less than two years old with acute myeloid leukemia, due to receive a stem cell transplant. This chain uses TRBV4-3 with TRBJ2-1, with 14 bases that match TRBD2. The CDR3 here is CASSQDETSGRAPNEQFF. The CDR3, as DNA: TGCGCCAGCAGCCAAGATGAGACTAGCGGGAGGGCCCCCAATGAGCAGTTCTTC.